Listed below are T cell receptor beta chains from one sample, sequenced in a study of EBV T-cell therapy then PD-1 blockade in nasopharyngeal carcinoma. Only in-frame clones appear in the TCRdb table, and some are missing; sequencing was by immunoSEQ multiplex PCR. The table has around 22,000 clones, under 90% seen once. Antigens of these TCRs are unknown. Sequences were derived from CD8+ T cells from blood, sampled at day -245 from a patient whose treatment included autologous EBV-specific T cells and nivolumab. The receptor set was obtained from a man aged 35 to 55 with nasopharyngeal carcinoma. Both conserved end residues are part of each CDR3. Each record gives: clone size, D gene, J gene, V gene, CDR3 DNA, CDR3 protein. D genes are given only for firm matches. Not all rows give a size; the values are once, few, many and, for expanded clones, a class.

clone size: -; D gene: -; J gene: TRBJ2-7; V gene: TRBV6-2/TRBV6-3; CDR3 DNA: TGTGCCAGCAGTTACTCGGAGTTAGGGGGTAAATCCTACGAGCAGTACTTC; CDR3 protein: CASSYSELGGKSYEQYF
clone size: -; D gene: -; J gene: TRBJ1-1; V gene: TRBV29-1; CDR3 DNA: TGCAGCGTTGGTCACCCCAGCGGGCGGAACACTGAAGCTTTCTTT; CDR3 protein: CSVGHPSGRNTEAFF
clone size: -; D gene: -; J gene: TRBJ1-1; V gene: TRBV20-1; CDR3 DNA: TGCAGTGCTAGGCGCTCCCCTGAAGCTTTCTTT; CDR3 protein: CSARRSPEAFF
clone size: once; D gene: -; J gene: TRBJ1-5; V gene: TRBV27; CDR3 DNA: TGTGCCAGCAGGGACAGTCATAGCAATCAGCCCCAGCATTTT; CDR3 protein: CASRDSHSNQPQHF
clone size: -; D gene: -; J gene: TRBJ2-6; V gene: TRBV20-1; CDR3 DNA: TGCAGTGCTAGTGTGGACCAGGGGTCCTTCTCTGGGGCCAACGTCCTGACTTTC; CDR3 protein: CSASVDQGSFSGANVLTF
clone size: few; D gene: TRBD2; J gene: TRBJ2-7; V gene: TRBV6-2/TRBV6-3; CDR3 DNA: TGTGCCAGCAGTGCCACTAGCGGGGGGCGCTCCTACGAGCAGTACTTC; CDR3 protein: CASSATSGGRSYEQYF
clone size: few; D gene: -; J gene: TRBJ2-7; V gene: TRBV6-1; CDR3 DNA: TGTGCCAGCAGTGAACTGCTAGGGAGCTCCTACGAGCAGTACTTC; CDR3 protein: CASSELLGSSYEQYF
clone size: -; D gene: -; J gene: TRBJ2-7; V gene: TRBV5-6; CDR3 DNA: TGTGCCAGCAGCACTTCCTACGAGCAGTACTTC; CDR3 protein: CASSTSYEQYF
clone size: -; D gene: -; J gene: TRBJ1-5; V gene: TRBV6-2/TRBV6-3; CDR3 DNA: TGTGCCAGCAGTTACCCCCCCGGGGGGGCCCTCAATCAGCCCCAGCATTTT; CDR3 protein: CASSYPPGGALNQPQHF
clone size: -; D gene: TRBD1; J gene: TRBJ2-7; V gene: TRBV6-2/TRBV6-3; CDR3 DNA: TGTGCCAGCAGTTACGGGACAGGGGGCTACGAGCAGTACTTC; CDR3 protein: CASSYGTGGYEQYF
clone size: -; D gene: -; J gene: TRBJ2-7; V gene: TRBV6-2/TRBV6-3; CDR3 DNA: TGTGCCAGCAGTTACTCAGCGGAGGGGGACGAGCAGTACTTC; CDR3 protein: CASSYSAEGDEQYF
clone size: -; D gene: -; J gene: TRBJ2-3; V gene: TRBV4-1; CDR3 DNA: TGCGCCAGCAGCCGTATGGGCCTAAGCACAGATACGCAGTATTTT; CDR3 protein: CASSRMGLSTDTQYF